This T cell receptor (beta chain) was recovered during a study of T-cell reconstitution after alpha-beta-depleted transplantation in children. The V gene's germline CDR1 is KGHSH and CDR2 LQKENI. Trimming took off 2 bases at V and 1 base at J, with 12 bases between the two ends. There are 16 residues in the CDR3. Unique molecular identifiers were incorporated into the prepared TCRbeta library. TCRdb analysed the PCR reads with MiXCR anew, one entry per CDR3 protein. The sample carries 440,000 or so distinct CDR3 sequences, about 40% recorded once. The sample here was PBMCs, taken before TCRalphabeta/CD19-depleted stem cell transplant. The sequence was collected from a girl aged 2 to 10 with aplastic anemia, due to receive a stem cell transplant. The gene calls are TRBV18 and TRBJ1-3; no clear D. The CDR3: CASSPRMDSSGNTIYF. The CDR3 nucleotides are TGTGCCAGCTCACCAAGGATGGATTCTTCTGGAAACACCATATATTTT.